Sequencing of this T cell receptor beta chain was carried out in a study of T cell changes during pregnancy in multiple sclerosis (dated by TCRdb to the late 2010s). At the level of the whole study: The study looked at changes in the T cell repertoire across pregnancy in women with multiple sclerosis.

Trimming leaves V shorter by 6 bases and J shorter by 8 bases, with the junction holding 5 bases beyond the gene matches. The germline V gene encodes CDR1 SNHLY and CDR2 FYNNEI. Its CDR3 holds 14 amino acids, cysteine through phenylalanine. The entry retains the CDR3 DNA only, 42 bases that are in frame from base 1. Concerning this clone itself: The antigen this receptor binds is unknown. No base qualities exist here, and no much larger clone lies one base off it.

The library was prepared using the immunoSEQ multiplex PCR assay. Here the immuneACCESS table is served through TCRdb, limited to in-frame sequences with V and J called. Missing clones are a known gap in these copies; in checked studies unresolved V genes cover under half, and the rest lacks a known reason. This sample lists 25,000 or so clones; over 80% were detected once. In total, the top ten clones hold 6.2% of the sample. Recombination linked TRBV2 to TRBJ2-1; TRBD2 fits 12 bases in the junction. The sample here was CD8+ T cells from peripheral blood mononuclear cells, taken before pregnancy. The receptor was isolated from a female donor with multiple sclerosis, enrolled in a pregnancy study. The CDR3 protein sequence reads: CASRPTSGSDEQFF. Read as DNA, the sequence is TGTGCCAGCAGACCGACTAGCGGGAGTGATGAGCAGTTCTTC.